This TCR beta chain was recorded in a study of blood T cell repertoires in COVID-19. Original analysis: By means of reference gene primer amplification, nucleated cell counts were estimated. Method: immunoSEQ multiplex PCR; TCRdb's copy keeps in-frame clones and lacks some. The V and J calls and the clone size are those of that table, but D and trimming were determined from the DNA. The sample lists almost 250,000 clones; roughly 91% were seen once. The CDR3 runs 17 residues. V was clipped by 4 bases and J by 6 bases; unmatched bases: 8. Germline loops: CDR1 SGDLS, CDR2 YYNGEE. There are many counts of this clone. Resolution of symptoms, clearance, or two negative PCRs was present in recovered Cohort 3 donors.

V usage is TRBV9 and J usage is TRBJ2-2; 14 bases map to TRBD2. The sequenced material came from PBMCs or T cells enriched from blood (not recorded which). This clonotype was sampled from a woman aged 25 to 39 who had recovered from COVID-19. In DNA form, the CDR3 reads TGTGCCAGCAGCTTGGGACTAGCGGGAGTATTTGCCGGGGAGCTGTTTTTT. It codes for CASSLGLAGVFAGELFF.